This T cell receptor beta chain emerged from a study of OX40 agonist ivuxolimab in advanced cancers. Study context: Ivuxolimab, an antibody acting as an agonist of OX40 (CD134), was used to treat patients. One hepatocellular carcinoma and two cutaneous melanoma patients partially responded.

The table lists this clone with a few counts. Generated by immunoSEQ multiplex PCR, the TCRdb table keeps only in-frame clones and is missing some. The data show about 50,000 clones, with 70% to 80% seen just once and 1.5% to 2% held by the top ten. Germline V gene sequence: CDR1 SGHDT, CDR2 YYEEEE. V dropped 5 bases and J dropped 5; count of bases not matched to a gene: 6. The CDR3 extends over 15 amino acids. The J gene is TRBJ2-3, the V gene TRBV5-6; 12 bases match TRBD2. This clonotype originated in an adult with an advanced solid tumor such as melanoma, head and neck, liver or kidney cancer. The source was CD4+ or CD8+ T cells sorted from blood, collected in a trial of the OX40 agonist ivuxolimab. This CDR3 reads CASRELAGGLDTQYF. DNA for the CDR3: TGTGCCAGCAGGGAACTAGCGGGGGGTTTAGATACGCAGTATTTT.